The 19 T cell receptor beta chains presented below share a single source sample, sequenced in a study of blood T cells in healthy people across ages. The authors ran a second PCR of about 6 to 11 cycles using a sample-barcoded 5' primer and a J-beta primer mix. One entry per CDR3 protein, called by TCRdb with MiXCR from the 5' RACE reads. The sample yields approximately 1.5 million distinct CDR3 sequences, almost 35% seen once. The sequencing sample was made of blood. The receptors here all came from a young woman in good health.

V usage is TRBV9 and J usage is TRBJ2-1; TRBD2 matches 8 bases. The CDR3 contains 15 residues. Looked up from germline, CDR1 is SGDLS and CDR2 is YYNGEE. Unmatched junction bases numbered 5, after V lost 3 bases and J lost 3 bases. The DNA of the CDR3 is TGTGCCAGCAGCGGACCGGGGGGGCTCTACAATGAGCAGTTCTTC. It yields the protein CASSGPGGLYNEQFF.

The chain uses TRBV2 and TRBJ2-5; 8 bases line up with TRBD2. The CDR3 runs to 15 residues. Germline V lookup: CDR1 SNHLY, CDR2 FYNNEI. Trimming at V came to 5 bases and at J to 5 bases, leaving 10 bases not matched to a gene. CDR3 sequence: CASSSRRGDWETQYF. The DNA of the CDR3 is TGTGCCAGCAGTTCACGGCGGGGGGACTGGGAGACCCAGTACTTC.

In regard to this clonotype: This is likely an artifact of a read error, given a far larger clone one base away. This rearrangement joins TRBV6-6 to TRBJ2-4; no reliable D call. The closer fit of TRBJ2-7 to the DNA end suggests the J call may be wrong. CDR1 and CDR2 (germline): MNHNY, SVGAGI (reference sequence). CDR3 size: 12 residues. This CDR3 reads CASGSSPYEQYF. The CDR3 DNA sequence: TGTGCCAGCGGCTCGAGCCCCTACGAGCAGTACTTC.

The chain uses TRBV15 and TRBJ2-5; possibly TRBD2 for D (6 bases). The CDR3 totals 13 residues. Germline CDR1 reads LNHNV; CDR2 reads YYDKDF (reference sequence). V gave up 8 bases and J gave up 1 base, with 11 bases separating them. In DNA, the CDR3 is TGTGCCACCGCCGGGACTGGCCAAGAGACCCAGTACTTC. The encoded protein is CATAGTGQETQYF.

In this sample, this clonotype turned up a few times. At one end the junction does not follow the germline gene, possibly because of a read error. The V and J genes are TRBV7-8 and TRBJ2-3, with TRBD2 identical over 14 bases. From germline, CDR1 is SGHVS and CDR2 FQNEAQ. The CDR3 runs 18 residues. CDR3 sequence reads: CASSLRFRTSGGTDTRYF. In DNA, the CDR3 is TGTGCCAGCAGCCTCCGTTTTAGGACTAGCGGGGGGACAGATACGCGGTATTTT.

This clonotype was counted only a few times. The chain joins TRBV5-1 to TRBJ2-7; maybe TRBD2 (6 bases). The CDR3 covers 15 residues. V was cut by 0 bases and J by 5 bases, with 15 bases left in between. Germline-derived CDR1 and CDR2 are SGHRS and YFSETQ. The CDR3 region is CASSLVGGVVDEQYF. The CDR3, as DNA: TGCGCCAGCAGCTTGGTAGGAGGGGTGGTCGACGAGCAGTACTTC.

The chain joins TRBV28 to TRBJ2-7, with 10 bases aligning to TRBD2. This CDR3 has 14 residues. V lost 7 bases to trimming and J lost 7 bases; unmatched junction nucleotides: 10. Germline CDR1 MDHEN, CDR2 SYDVKM. The CDR3 coding sequence is TGTGCCAGCATGGGTAGCGGGAGGACCGGGGAGCAGTACTTC. Translated: CASMGSGRTGEQYF.

As concerns this clonotype: A clone one base away is much larger, so this may be a read error. The chain combines TRBV4-1 with TRBJ2-1; TRBD2 is a possible D gene (5 bases). Germline V gene lookup returns CDR1 MGHRA and CDR2 YSYEKL. This CDR3 is 15 amino acids long. CDR3 nucleotides: TGCGCCGGCAGCCAACTAGGCCCTCTCACAAATGAGCAGTTCTTC. Amino acid sequence: CAGSQLGPLTNEQFF.

The rearrangement joins TRBV20-1 to TRBJ1-1; D might be TRBD1 (5 bases). The germline V and J ends were trimmed by 8 bases and 1 base, with 14 bases remaining between them. The CDR3 spans 13 residues. Per the germline V gene, CDR1 is DFQATT and CDR2 is SNEGSKA (reference sequence). DNA of the CDR3: TGCAGTCCATACCAGGGCACGAACACTGAAGCTTTCTTT. It encodes CSPYQGTNTEAFF.

V is TRBV6-4 and J is TRBJ2-3; weak D call: TRBD2 (5 bases). The CDR3 has 17 amino acids. Germline V gives CDR1 MRHNA, CDR2 SNTAGT. V shed 6 bases and J shed 0 bases, with 19 bases lying between them. CDR3 sequence reads: CASSPNYAGPSTDTQYF. The DNA of the CDR3 is TGTGCCAGCAGCCCAAACTACGCGGGCCCAAGCACAGATACGCAGTATTTT.

This clonotype has more than one count but fewer than ten. CDR3 sequence: CSAREEVDKPLSYEQYF. Written as DNA, the CDR3 is TGCAGTGCTAGAGAGGAGGTGGACAAACCACTCTCCTACGAGCAGTACTTC. The chain recombines TRBV20-1 with TRBJ2-7; the D call may be TRBD1 or TRBD2 (5 bases each). This CDR3 region has 17 residues. Trimming removed 0 bases from V and 0 bases from J, with 18 bases in between. CDR1 is DFQATT and CDR2 is SNEGSKA in the germline V gene (reference sequence).

The chain uses TRBV6-1 and TRBJ2-6, with 11 bases fitting TRBD1. After removal of 6 bases from V and 0 bases from J, the junction contained 7 bases not matched to a gene. From germline, CDR1 is MNHNS and CDR2 SASEGT. The CDR3 covers 18 residues. The CDR3 sequence: CASRIGQGAPSGANVLTF. The CDR3 DNA follows: TGTGCCAGCAGGATTGGACAGGGGGCCCCCTCTGGGGCCAACGTCCTGACTTTC.

The chain links TRBV30 to TRBJ2-1; either TRBD1 or TRBD2 may fit D (6 bases each). The germline V gene encodes CDR1 GTSNPN and CDR2 SVGIG (reference sequence). The V end was cut by 7 bases, the J end by 0 bases, with 16 bases between. The CDR3 totals 15 residues. The CDR3 region is CASLRRGSSYNEQFF. The CDR3 DNA is TGTGCCTCCCTTCGGAGGGGGAGCTCCTACAATGAGCAGTTCTTC.

J is TRBJ2-1 and V is TRBV30; D may correspond to TRBD1 or TRBD2 (5 bases each). Germline values: CDR1 GTSNPN, CDR2 SVGIG (reference sequence). The length of the CDR3 is 13 residues. V dropped 2 bases and J dropped 8 bases, with 13 bases sitting between them. For the CDR3, the DNA is TGTGCCTGGAGTCCCTCCCGAGGGGATGAGCAGTTCTTC. It specifies CAWSPSRGDEQFF.

The V call is TRBV5-5, the J call TRBJ2-5; TRBD1 agrees at 8 bases. The CDR3 covers 17 residues. Germline loops: CDR1 SGHKS, CDR2 YYEKEE (reference sequence). V trimming: 0 bases; J trimming: 1 base; junction bases outside the gene matches: 8. CDR3 sequence (DNA): TGTGCCAGCAGCTTGGAGGGGGACAGGTTCTTCCAAGAGACCCAGTACTTC. Protein sequence: CASSLEGDRFFQETQYF.

The genes are TRBV9 and TRBJ1-2; 8 bases are a match to TRBD1. The CDR3 spans 15 residues. Trimming at V came to 4 bases and at J to 2 bases, leaving 7 bases not matched to a gene. Germline V gives CDR1 SGDLS, CDR2 YYNGEE. The CDR3, as DNA: TGTGCCAGCAGCCCCCGGACAGGGTGGAACTATGGCTACACCTTC. Amino acids: CASSPRTGWNYGYTF.

V gene TRBV25-1 combines with J gene TRBJ2-5, with 7 positions matching TRBD1. CDR1 MGHDK and CDR2 SYGVNS come from the germline V gene. V was clipped by 7 bases and J by 4 bases; unmatched bases: 12. CDR3 length equals 15 residues. The CDR3 here is CASNGSKDRTETQYF. CDR3 coding DNA: TGTGCCAGCAATGGGTCGAAGGACAGGACAGAGACCCAGTACTTC.

This chain joins TRBV5-1 and TRBJ1-1; D not certain. The V and J ends lost 6 bases and 0 bases respectively, with 12 bases between them. The germline CDR1 and CDR2 sequences are SGHRS and YFSETQ. The CDR3 consists of 14 residues. The CDR3 DNA reads TGCGCCAGCACTCTGGGCAGTTTGAACACTGAAGCTTTCTTT. The encoded protein is CASTLGSLNTEAFF.

About this clonotype: Just one base apart from a much larger clone, this may be a read error. This chain connects TRBV7-2 to TRBJ2-1; 7 bases align to TRBD2. The V gene's germline CDR1 is SGHTA and CDR2 FQGNSA. The CDR3 is made up of 15 amino acids. The CDR3 sequence: CVSSLAGRGKGEQFF. The DNA for the CDR3 is TGTGTCAGCAGCTTAGCGGGCCGGGGTAAGGGGGAGCAGTTCTTC.